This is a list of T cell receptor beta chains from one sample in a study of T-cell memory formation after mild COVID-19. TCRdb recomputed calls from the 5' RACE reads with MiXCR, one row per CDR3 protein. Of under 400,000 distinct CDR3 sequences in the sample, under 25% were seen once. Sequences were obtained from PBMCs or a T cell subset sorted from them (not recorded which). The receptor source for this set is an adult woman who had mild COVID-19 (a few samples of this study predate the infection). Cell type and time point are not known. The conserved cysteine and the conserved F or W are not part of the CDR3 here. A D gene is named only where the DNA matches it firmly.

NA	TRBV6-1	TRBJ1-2	ASNPRGSYGYT
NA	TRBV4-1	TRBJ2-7	ASSQEALAQREQY
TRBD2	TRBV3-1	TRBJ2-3	ASSPAGVYTQY
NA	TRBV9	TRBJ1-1	ASSGDGWNTEAF
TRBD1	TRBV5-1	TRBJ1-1	ASSSGQGATEAF
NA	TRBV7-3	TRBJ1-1	ASSLLPARSTGGRTEAF
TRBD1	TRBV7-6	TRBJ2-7	ASSLGHSDRAYEQY
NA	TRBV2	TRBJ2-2	ASRARGLIENTGELF
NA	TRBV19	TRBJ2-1	ASSMVGDRPYNEQF
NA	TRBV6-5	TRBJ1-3	ASSYRQDRSGNTIY
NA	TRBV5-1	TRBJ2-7	ASSFLEPLGEQY
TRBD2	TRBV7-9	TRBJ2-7	ASSSRRAGAYEQY
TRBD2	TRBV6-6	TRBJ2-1	ASSYSPSGGSNEQF
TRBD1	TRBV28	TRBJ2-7	ASSLPLGTGSSYEQY
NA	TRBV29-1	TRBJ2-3	SVEGVRNTDTQY
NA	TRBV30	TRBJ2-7	AWSYRTNLNEQY
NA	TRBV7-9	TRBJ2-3	ASSLGSLVTDTQY
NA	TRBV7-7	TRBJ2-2	ASSPTSPSVAGELF
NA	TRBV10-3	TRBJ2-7	AISGGTAREQY
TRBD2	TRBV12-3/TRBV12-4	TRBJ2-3	ASSSPGLASDTQY
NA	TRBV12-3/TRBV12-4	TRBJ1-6	ASSLGEGSPLH
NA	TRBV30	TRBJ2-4	AWSTPGANIQY
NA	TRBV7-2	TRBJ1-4	ASSSRGGWDEKLF
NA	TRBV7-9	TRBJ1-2	ASSLDLFGNGYT
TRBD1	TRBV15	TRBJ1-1	ATSRGARQGSEAF
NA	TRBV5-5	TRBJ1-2	ASSLERVPT
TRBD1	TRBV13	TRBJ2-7	ASSRWDRAYEQY
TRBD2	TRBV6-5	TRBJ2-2	ASSYSIGGGNTGELF
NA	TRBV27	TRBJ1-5	ASSPGSGGNQPQH
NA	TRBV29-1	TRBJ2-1	SVDSGNLGRYEQF
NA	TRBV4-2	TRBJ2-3	ASSQVTRRSTDTQY
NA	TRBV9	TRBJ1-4	ASSVGAANEKLF
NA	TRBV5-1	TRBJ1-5	ASSLAGVNQPQH
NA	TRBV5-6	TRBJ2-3	ASSLDVGRIPSTSTDTQY
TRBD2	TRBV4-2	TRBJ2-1	ASSQLLDTRTSGGQVKF
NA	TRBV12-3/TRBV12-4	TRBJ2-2	ASSYITALF
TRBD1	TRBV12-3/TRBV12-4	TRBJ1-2	ASRPTGTAYGYT
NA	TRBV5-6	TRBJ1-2	ASSLALTESYGYT
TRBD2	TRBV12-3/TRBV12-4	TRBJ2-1	ASRLAGAGNEQF
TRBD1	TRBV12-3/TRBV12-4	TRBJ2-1	ASILTGVPHEQF
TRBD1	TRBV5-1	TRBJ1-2	ASKPGTGEYWIYGYT
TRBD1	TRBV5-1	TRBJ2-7	ASSADRASYEQY
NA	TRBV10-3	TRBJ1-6	ASALGPNNSPLH
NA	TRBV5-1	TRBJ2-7	ASTLTNTYEQY
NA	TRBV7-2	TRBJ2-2	ASSELHSGELF
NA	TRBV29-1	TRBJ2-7	SVGSEQGPYEQY
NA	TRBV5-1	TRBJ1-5	ASSWGAGSNQPQH
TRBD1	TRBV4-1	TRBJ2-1	ASSQLEGTAVTNNEQF
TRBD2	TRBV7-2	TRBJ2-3	ASSSKAGGSDTQY
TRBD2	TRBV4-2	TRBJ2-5	ASSPNRASSGIQETQY
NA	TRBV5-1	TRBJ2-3	ASRSKRGGTDTQY
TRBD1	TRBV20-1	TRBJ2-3	SARDTDRSTSTDTQY
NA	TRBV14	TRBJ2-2	ASSQDLLGLF
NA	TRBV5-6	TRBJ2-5	ASSSRGTGETQY
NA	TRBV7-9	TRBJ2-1	ASSPVNYNEQF
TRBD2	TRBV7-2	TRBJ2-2	ASSVGLAGGELF
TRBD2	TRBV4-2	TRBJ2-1	ASSQEPSGSSYNEQF
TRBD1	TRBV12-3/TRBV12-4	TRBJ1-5	ASSSPGTGEQPQH